These 31 T cell receptor beta chains were sequenced from one sample in a study of blood T cell repertoires in COVID-19. Using immunoSEQ multiplex PCR, the repertoire was profiled, and TCRdb retains in-frame clones only, with some absent. The sample consists of roughly 200,000 clones, about 88% of them appearing once. Sequencing input: peripheral blood. The receptor set was obtained from a man between 60 and 75 years old with acute or convalescent COVID-19.

This sequence joins TRBV19 and TRBJ1-1, with D unclear. Trimming pared 6 bases from V and 0 bases from J, leaving 20 bases between. The V gene's germline CDR1 is LNHDA and CDR2 SQIVND (reference sequence). The CDR3 is 17 amino acids. The CDR3 nucleotides are TGTGCCAGTAGGTTTTCGCGGGCGGGTGGCATGAACACTGAAGCTTTCTTT. This codes for CASRFSRAGGMNTEAFF.

The rearrangement links TRBV19 to TRBJ1-6, with 9 nucleotides matching TRBD1. CDR3 length: 14 residues. J lost 10 bases, V lost 9 bases, and 10 bases had no gene match. Germline V gene lookup returns CDR1 LNHDA and CDR2 SQIVND (reference sequence). Here the CDR3 DNA reads TGTGCCAGAGAGACAGGGGGAAAAAACTCACCCCTCCACTTT. Its translation is CARETGGKNSPLHF.

The chain joins TRBV4-1 to TRBJ1-2; possible D gene TRBD1, 6 bases. The V end was cut by 1 base, the J end by 8 bases, with 20 bases between. Germline V gene sequence: CDR1 MGHRA, CDR2 YSYEKL. CDR3 size: 16 residues. This CDR3 is CASSQVSGTSVLGYTF. DNA of the CDR3: TGCGCCAGCAGCCAAGTTTCCGGGACATCGGTGTTGGGCTACACCTTC.

This clone has only one observation. The V gene is TRBV7-3, the J gene TRBJ2-3; 12 bases agree with TRBD2. The CDR3 is made up of 14 amino acids. Germline V gene data show CDR1 as SGHTA and CDR2 as FQGTGA. J lost 10 bases, V lost 4 bases, and 6 bases had no gene match. The CDR3 sequence: CASSSGLAGPSQYF. DNA for the CDR3: TGTGCCAGCAGCTCGGGACTAGCGGGCCCCTCGCAGTATTTT. The full variable domain, in which reference TRBV7-3 and TRBJ2-3 provide the parts outside the CDR3, is GAGVSQTPSNKVTEKGKYVELRCDPISGHTALYWYRQSLGQGPEFLIYFQGTGAADDSGLPNDRFFAVRPEGSVSTLKIQRTERGDSAVYLCASSSGLAGPSQYFGPGTRLTVL.

V and J are TRBV6-5 and TRBJ2-3; TRBD2 aligns across 13 bases. The germline gives CDR1 MNHEY, CDR2 SVGAGI. J gave up 4 bases and V 6 bases, and 1 base lay outside the gene matches. CDR3 size: 14 residues. Written as DNA, the CDR3 is TGTGCCAGCAGACTAGCGGGGGGGTCAGATACGCAGTATTTT. Translated: CASRLAGGSDTQYF.

This clone was seen just once. V is TRBV5-5 and J is TRBJ2-7; 13 bases match TRBD2. The CDR3 runs to 15 residues. V lost 4 bases, J lost 2 bases, and 3 bases stayed unmatched. In germline, CDR1 is SGHKS, CDR2 YYEKEE (reference sequence). Here the CDR3 reads CASSLGLAGAYEQYF. CDR3 bases: TGTGCCAGCAGCCTAGGACTAGCGGGGGCCTACGAGCAGTACTTC. Based on the CDR3 plus reference TRBV5-5 and TRBJ2-7, the full variable domain is DAGVTQSPTHLIKTRGQQVTLRCSPISGHKSVSWYQQVLGQGPQFIFQYYEKEERGRGNFPDRFSARQFPNYSSELNVNALLLGDSALYLCASSLGLAGAYEQYFGPGTRLTVT.

V gene TRBV6-5 combines with J gene TRBJ2-3; 7 bases align to TRBD1. CDR3 size: 15 residues. Trimming cost V 2 bases and J 3 bases; bases outside gene matches: 5. Germline CDR1 MNHEY, CDR2 SVGAGI. DNA of the CDR3: TGTGCCAGCAGTTACGGGACAGCTAGGACAGATACGCAGTATTTT. Amino acid sequence: CASSYGTARTDTQYF.

This clone appeared a few times. The chain has TRBV15 and TRBJ2-7; D might be TRBD2 (5 bases). V lost 1 base to trimming and J lost 2 bases, with 6 bases between them. Germline V CDR1 and CDR2: LNHNV, YYDKDF (reference sequence). The CDR3 runs 13 residues. CDR3 nucleotides: TGTGCCACCAGCAGAGTCGGGGCCTACGAGCAGTACTTC. Amino acids: CATSRVGAYEQYF.

This rearrangement joins TRBV18 to TRBJ1-1, with D possibly matching TRBD1 (5 bases). The CDR3 extends over 14 amino acids. V lost 1 base and J lost 8, with 14 bases in between. Germline CDR1 reads KGHSH; CDR2 reads LQKENI. CDR3 nucleotides: TGTGCCAGCTCACCACAACTTGGGGGGGGAGAAGCTTTCTTT. It encodes CASSPQLGGGEAFF.

The rearrangement uses TRBV27 and TRBJ2-5, with TRBD2 identical over 7 bases. The ends lost 2 bases at V and 2 bases at J; junction bases unmatched: 8. In germline, CDR1 is MNHEY, CDR2 SMNVEV (reference sequence). CDR3 length: 16 amino acids. In nucleotides, the CDR3 is TGTGCCAGCAGTTTAGGGCGGGGGTATCTTCAAGAGACCCAGTACTTC. It yields the protein CASSLGRGYLQETQYF.

V usage is TRBV28 and J usage is TRBJ2-7; 10 positions match TRBD1. V shed 5 bases and J 5 bases; nucleotides not matched to a gene: 6. The CDR3 covers 14 residues. The germline gives CDR1 MDHEN, CDR2 SYDVKM. The CDR3 here is CASSQDRGFDEQYF. The CDR3 nucleotides read TGTGCCAGCAGTCAGGACAGGGGGTTCGACGAGCAGTACTTC. Full variable domain (remainder filled in from reference TRBV28 and TRBJ2-7): DVKVTQSSRYLVKRTGEKVFLECVQDMDHENMFWYRQDPGLGLRLIYFSYDVKMKEKGDIPEGYSVSREKKERFSLILESASTNQTSMYLCASSQDRGFDEQYFGPGTRLTVT.

This clone was recorded a few times. The V gene is TRBV28, the J gene TRBJ2-2; 7 bases agree with TRBD2. The ends lost 6 bases at V and 4 bases at J; junction bases unmatched: 8. The CDR3 runs 15 residues. Per germline, CDR1 MDHEN and CDR2 SYDVKM. CDR3 loop: CASSRWGGGTGELFF. DNA of the CDR3: TGTGCCAGCAGCCGGTGGGGGGGAGGCACCGGGGAGCTGTTTTTT.

V usage is TRBV7-2 and J usage is TRBJ2-3; D might be TRBD2 (5 bases). Trimming pared 5 bases from V and 6 bases from J, leaving 18 bases between. CDR1 and CDR2 from the germline V gene are SGHTA and FQGNSA. This CDR3 has 15 residues. Here the CDR3 reads CASSRRLTQKDTQYF. CDR3 DNA: TGTGCCAGCAGCCGCAGACTAACCCAGAAGGATACGCAGTATTTT.

The V and J genes are TRBV5-5 and TRBJ2-7; 8 bases map to TRBD1. V was pared by 2 bases and J by 0 bases, with 4 bases of the junction left unmatched. In germline, CDR1 is SGHKS, CDR2 YYEKEE (reference sequence). The CDR3 is 15 amino acids. The CDR3 sequence: CASSFGQGSSYEQYF. As DNA, the CDR3 is TGTGCCAGCAGCTTTGGACAGGGAAGCTCCTACGAGCAGTACTTC.

J is TRBJ2-6 and V is TRBV6-4; possible D gene TRBD2, 7 bases. CDR1 MRHNA and CDR2 SNTAGT come from the germline V gene. The CDR3 is 17 residues long. V was shortened by 2 bases and J by 0 bases, with 11 bases between the two germline ends. The CDR3 sequence is CASSDGGGGSGANVLTF. The CDR3 bases are TGTGCCAGCAGTGACGGGGGGGGCGGCTCTGGGGCCAACGTCCTGACTTTC.

The CDR3 sequence is CASSLTLLAGDTQYF. The CDR3 nucleotides read TGCGCCAGCAGCTTGACTCTCCTAGCGGGCGATACGCAGTATTTT. V usage is TRBV5-1 and J usage is TRBJ2-3, with TRBD2 identical over 8 bases. The junction had 7 bases not matched to a gene; V was cut back by 1 base and J by 6 bases. CDR1 and CDR2 (germline): SGHRS, YFSETQ. The CDR3 spans 15 residues.

This clone was seen only a few times. This rearrangement joins TRBV2 to TRBJ2-3, with 9 bases aligning to TRBD1. CDR1 and CDR2 (germline): SNHLY, FYNNEI. The trim removed 5 bases at V and 2 bases at J, leaving 2 bases unmatched. This CDR3 contains 14 residues. The CDR3 nucleotides are TGTGCCAGCAGTCGGGACAGGGTCACAGATACGCAGTATTTT. Encoded protein: CASSRDRVTDTQYF.

The rearrangement joins TRBV28 to TRBJ1-1, with 9 bases that match TRBD1. V was pared by 2 bases and J by 7 bases, with 5 bases of the junction left unmatched. This CDR3 is 14 amino acids long. Per germline, CDR1 MDHEN and CDR2 SYDVKM. DNA of the CDR3: TGTGCCAGCAGTTTAACCCCGGACAGGGGTGAAGCTTTCTTT. Encoded protein: CASSLTPDRGEAFF.

The rearrangement uses TRBV4-3 and TRBJ1-4; D gene unclear. V was pared by 1 base and J by 0 bases, with 6 bases between. CDR1 is LGHNA, CDR2 YSLEER, per germline. This CDR3 spans 15 amino acids. CDR3 coding DNA: TGCGCCAGCAGCCAAGGCGCCGCAACTAATGAAAAACTGTTTTTT. Its protein is CASSQGAATNEKLFF.

For the CDR3, the DNA is TGTGCCAGCAGCTTGGTAGAAAGCACCGGGGAGCTGTTTTTT. As protein: CASSLVESTGELFF. The gene calls are TRBV7-9 and TRBJ2-2, with D unresolved. The germline V and J ends were trimmed by 3 bases and 4 bases, with 9 bases remaining between them. The CDR3 contains 14 residues. Germline CDR1 reads SEHNR; CDR2 reads FQNEAQ (reference sequence).

This clone was observed once. For the CDR3, the DNA is TGTGCCAGCAGCCGGACTAGCGGGGGGATCCAAGAGACCCAGTACTTC. Protein sequence: CASSRTSGGIQETQYF. This chain uses TRBV7-9 with TRBJ2-5; 14 bases fit TRBD2. The CDR3 runs 16 residues. Germline values: CDR1 SEHNR, CDR2 FQNEAQ (reference sequence). The V and J ends lost 5 bases and 1 base, in that order; junction bases with no gene match: 3.

J is TRBJ1-1 and V is TRBV18, with D perhaps TRBD1 (5 bases). There are 14 residues in the CDR3. Trimming removed 3 bases from V and 0 bases from J, with 8 bases in between. Germline CDR1 KGHSH, CDR2 LQKENI. CDR3 DNA sequence: TGTGCCAGCTCACCGGGACTGGTGAACACTGAAGCTTTCTTT. Amino acids: CASSPGLVNTEAFF.

V and J are TRBV7-9 and TRBJ1-2; 11 bases agree with TRBD1. Germline assignment: CDR1 SEHNR and CDR2 FQNEAQ (reference sequence). The CDR3 spans 12 residues. The V gene end was trimmed by 3 bases and the J gene end by 11 bases; junction bases not matched to a gene: 2. CDR3 sequence reads: CASSFGQGAYTF. CDR3 DNA: TGTGCCAGCAGCTTCGGACAGGGGGCATACACCTTC.

The chain joins TRBV12-3 or TRBV12-4 to TRBJ1-2; D gene unclear. The CDR3 loop spans 13 amino acids. V dropped 5 bases and J dropped 4 bases, with 11 bases sitting between them. CDR3 residues: CASSGGLTYGYTF. DNA for the CDR3: TGTGCCAGCAGTGGCGGGCTGACCTATGGCTACACCTTC.

The chain couples TRBV28 to TRBJ2-5, with TRBD1 matching 8 bases. The CDR3 length is 14 residues. The junction had 2 bases not matched to a gene; V was cut back by 3 bases and J by 2 bases. Germline lookup yields CDR1 MDHEN and CDR2 SYDVKM. CDR3 amino acids: CASSLDRVQETQYF. Here the CDR3 DNA reads TGTGCCAGCAGTTTGGACAGGGTTCAAGAGACCCAGTACTTC.

This rearrangement joins TRBV5-1 to TRBJ2-2; D is uncertain. CDR1 SGHRS and CDR2 YFSETQ come from the germline V gene. Between the trimmed V and J ends, which lost 3 bases and 5 bases, there was a span of 2 bases. This CDR3 comprises 11 residues. The CDR3 sequence is CASSSTGELFF. CDR3 sequence (DNA): TGCGCCAGCAGCTCAACCGGGGAGCTGTTTTTT.

The V and J genes are TRBV5-1 and TRBJ1-1, with 7 bases fitting TRBD1. The V gene end was trimmed by 4 bases and the J gene end by 2 bases; junction bases not matched to a gene: 5. The V gene's germline CDR1 is SGHRS and CDR2 YFSETQ. The CDR3 loop spans 14 amino acids. CDR3 in amino acids: CASSPGDRNTEAFF. In nucleotides, the CDR3 is TGCGCCAGCAGCCCGGGGGACAGAAACACTGAAGCTTTCTTT.

V and J are TRBV5-1 and TRBJ2-1; 8 bases are shared with TRBD2. The CDR3 consists of 16 residues. J was trimmed by 4 bases and V by 0 bases; bases with no gene match: 6. Germline V CDR1 and CDR2: SGHRS, YFSETQ. CDR3 sequence (DNA): TGCGCCAGCAGCTTGGAGGCGGGGGGCCAATACAATGAGCAGTTCTTC. Translation gives CASSLEAGGQYNEQFF.

The V call is TRBV27, the J call TRBJ2-7; weak D call: TRBD1 (5 bases). Germline V gene data show CDR1 as MNHEY and CDR2 as SMNVEV (reference sequence). The CDR3 runs 13 residues. With 5 bases removed from V and 2 bases from J, the gap between germline ends came to 10 bases. CDR3 in amino acids: CASSPGIAYEQYF. The CDR3 nucleotides read TGTGCCAGCAGTCCAGGGATCGCCTACGAGCAGTACTTC.

The chain employs TRBV15 and TRBJ2-3; tentatively, D is TRBD2 (6 bases). The CDR3 runs to 19 residues. Germline V gene sequence: CDR1 LNHNV, CDR2 YYDKDF (reference sequence). V shed 3 bases and J shed 0 bases, with 22 bases lying between them. CDR3 region: CATSSGRSGSPLSTDTQYF. CDR3 nucleotide sequence: TGTGCCACCAGCAGTGGGAGGAGCGGATCACCTCTAAGCACAGATACGCAGTATTTT.

The chain recombines TRBV5-4 with TRBJ2-7, with 12 bases aligning to TRBD2. V was clipped by 1 base and J by 5 bases; unmatched bases: 1. This CDR3 has 14 amino acids. Germline CDR1 SGHNT, CDR2 YYREEE (reference sequence). Written as DNA, the CDR3 is TGTGCCAGCAGCTTGACTAGCGGGGGGAACGAGCAGTACTTC. Residues: CASSLTSGGNEQYF.